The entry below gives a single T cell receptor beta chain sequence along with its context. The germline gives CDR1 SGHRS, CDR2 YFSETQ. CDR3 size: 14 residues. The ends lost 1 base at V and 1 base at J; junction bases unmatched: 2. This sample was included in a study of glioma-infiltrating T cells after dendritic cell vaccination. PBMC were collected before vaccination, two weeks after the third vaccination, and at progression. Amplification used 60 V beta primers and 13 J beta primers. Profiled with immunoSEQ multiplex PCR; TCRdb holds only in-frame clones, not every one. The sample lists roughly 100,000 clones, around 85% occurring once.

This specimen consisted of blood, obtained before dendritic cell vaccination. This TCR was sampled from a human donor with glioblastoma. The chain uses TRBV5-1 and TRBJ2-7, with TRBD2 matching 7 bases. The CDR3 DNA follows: TGCGCCAGCAGCTTGATCGGGGGGTCCTACGAGCAGTACTTC. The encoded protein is CASSLIGGSYEQYF.